The T cell receptor (beta chain) described here comes from a study of response to subunit inactivated influenza vaccine. Trimming took 3 bases from V and 6 from J, leaving 12 bases between them. CDR1 and CDR2 from the germline V gene are LNHNV and YYDKDF (reference sequence). This CDR3 is 13 amino acids long. Study results and limitations: Authors proposed each seasonal influenza vaccination draws in few new T cells.

In TCRdb, the RT-PCR reads were re-called with MiXCR into one record per CDR3 protein. The repertoire holds hundreds of thousands of distinct CDR3 sequences, with 14% as singletons. This clonotype appeared a few times. Its antigen is unknown. The sequencing here drew on PBMCs from blood, taken approximately 15 days before vaccination. The origin of this receptor is a middle-aged man who received an inactivated influenza vaccine. The chain employs TRBV15 and TRBJ2-7; TRBD1 might be the D (6 bases). DNA of the CDR3: TGTGCCACCAGCAGTTCCAGGGGTGGCGAGCAGTACTTC. Translation gives CATSSSRGGEQYF. Full variable domain (remainder filled in from reference TRBV15 and TRBJ2-7): DAMVIQNPRYQVTQFGKPVTLSCSQTLNHNVMYWYQQKSSQAPKLLFHYYDKDFNNEADTPDNFQSRRPNTSFCFLDIRSPGLGDTAMYLCATSSSRGGEQYFGPGTRLTVT.